The clone carrying this T cell receptor (beta chain) was counted only a few times. Assay used: immunoSEQ multiplex PCR; TCRdb lists only in-frame clones, some missing. The sample contains about 2,800 clones, 65% to 80% of which appear only once. This entry comes from a study of tumour-infiltrating T cells in Burkitt lymphoma. V was trimmed by 5 bases and J by 7 bases, leaving 9 bases between them. Germline assignment: CDR1 SGHTA and CDR2 FQGNSA. The CDR3 has 11 residues. Input material: tumor tissue. The chain has TRBV7-2 and TRBJ2-7; D is unclear. The receptor was derived from a human donor with diffuse large B-cell lymphoma. The CDR3 region has the DNA TGTGCCAGCAGCACGATGGTGGAGCAGTACTTC. Translated, it gives CASSTMVEQYF.